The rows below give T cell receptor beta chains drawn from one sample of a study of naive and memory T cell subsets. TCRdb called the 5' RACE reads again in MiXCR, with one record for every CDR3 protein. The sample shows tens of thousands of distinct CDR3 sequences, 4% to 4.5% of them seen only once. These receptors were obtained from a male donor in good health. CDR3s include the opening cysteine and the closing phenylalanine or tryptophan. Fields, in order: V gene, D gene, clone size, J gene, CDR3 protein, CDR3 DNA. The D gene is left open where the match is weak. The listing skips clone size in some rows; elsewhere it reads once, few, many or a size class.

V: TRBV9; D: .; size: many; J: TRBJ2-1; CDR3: CASSEGSYNEQFF; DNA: TGTGCCAGCAGCGAGGGGTCCTACAATGAGCAGTTCTTC
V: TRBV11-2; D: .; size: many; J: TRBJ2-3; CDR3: CASSLVRTPGTDTQYF; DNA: TGTGCCAGCAGCTTAGTCCGGACCCCAGGCACAGATACGCAGTATTTT
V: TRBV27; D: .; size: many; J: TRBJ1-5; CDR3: CASSSIIQGRESNQPQHF; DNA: TGTGCCAGCAGTTCCATTATACAGGGAAGGGAGAGCAATCAGCCCCAGCATTTT
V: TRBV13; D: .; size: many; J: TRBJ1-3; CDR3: CASSPGAEGNTIYF; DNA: TGTGCCAGCAGCCCAGGTGCAGAAGGAAACACCATATATTTT
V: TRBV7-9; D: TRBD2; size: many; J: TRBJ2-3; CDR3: CASSPSQRGSTDTQYF; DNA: TGTGCCAGCAGCCCCTCCCAGCGGGGGAGCACAGATACGCAGTATTTT
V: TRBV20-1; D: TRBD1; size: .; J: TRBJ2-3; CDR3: CSARDRTGGPSDTQYF; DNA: TGCAGTGCTAGAGATCGGACAGGGGGCCCTTCAGATACGCAGTATTTT
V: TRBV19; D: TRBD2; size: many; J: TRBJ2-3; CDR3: CASIGTSFTDTQYF; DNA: TGTGCCAGTATAGGGACTAGCTTCACAGATACGCAGTATTTT
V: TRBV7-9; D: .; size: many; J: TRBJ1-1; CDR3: CASSLGTEAFF; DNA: TGTGCCAGCAGCCTTGGGACTGAAGCTTTCTTT
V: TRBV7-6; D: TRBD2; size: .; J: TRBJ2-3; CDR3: CASSLVESGGHDTQYF; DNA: TGTGCCAGCAGCTTAGTAGAGTCGGGGGGGCACGATACGCAGTATTTT
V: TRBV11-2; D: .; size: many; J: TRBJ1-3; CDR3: CASSSGQGSSNTIYF; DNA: TGTGCCAGCAGCTCCGGGCAGGGTAGTTCTAACACCATATATTTT
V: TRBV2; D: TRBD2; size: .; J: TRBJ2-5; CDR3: CASMQGLAPQETQYF; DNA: TGTGCCAGCATGCAGGGACTAGCGCCACAAGAGACCCAGTACTTC
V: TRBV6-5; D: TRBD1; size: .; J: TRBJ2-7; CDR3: CASSVGQGLGEQYF; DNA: TGTGCCAGCAGTGTGGGACAGGGGTTAGGAGAGCAGTACTTC
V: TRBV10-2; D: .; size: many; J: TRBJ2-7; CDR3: CASSDSLVSYEQYF; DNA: TGCGCCAGCAGTGACAGCTTAGTTTCCTACGAGCAGTACTTC
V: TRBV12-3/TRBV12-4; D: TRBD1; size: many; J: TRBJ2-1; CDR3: CASSQKVWTGGFF; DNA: TGTGCCAGCAGCCAAAAGGTCTGGACAGGGGGGTTCTTC
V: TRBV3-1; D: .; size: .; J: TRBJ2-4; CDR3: CASSLLDGLAKNIQYF; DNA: TGTGCCAGCAGCCTCTTAGATGGCTTGGCCAAAAACATTCAGTACTTC
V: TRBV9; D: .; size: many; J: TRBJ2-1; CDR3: CASSVGSYNEQFF; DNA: TGTGCCAGCAGCGTAGGATCCTACAATGAGCAGTTCTTC
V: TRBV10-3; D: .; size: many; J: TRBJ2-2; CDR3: CAISESFGRDGELFF; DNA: TGTGCCATCAGTGAGTCTTTCGGGAGAGACGGGGAGCTGTTTTTT
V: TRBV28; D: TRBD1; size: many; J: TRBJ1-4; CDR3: CASNGDRGRREKLFF; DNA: TGTGCCAGCAATGGGGACAGGGGGCGCCGTGAAAAACTGTTTTTT